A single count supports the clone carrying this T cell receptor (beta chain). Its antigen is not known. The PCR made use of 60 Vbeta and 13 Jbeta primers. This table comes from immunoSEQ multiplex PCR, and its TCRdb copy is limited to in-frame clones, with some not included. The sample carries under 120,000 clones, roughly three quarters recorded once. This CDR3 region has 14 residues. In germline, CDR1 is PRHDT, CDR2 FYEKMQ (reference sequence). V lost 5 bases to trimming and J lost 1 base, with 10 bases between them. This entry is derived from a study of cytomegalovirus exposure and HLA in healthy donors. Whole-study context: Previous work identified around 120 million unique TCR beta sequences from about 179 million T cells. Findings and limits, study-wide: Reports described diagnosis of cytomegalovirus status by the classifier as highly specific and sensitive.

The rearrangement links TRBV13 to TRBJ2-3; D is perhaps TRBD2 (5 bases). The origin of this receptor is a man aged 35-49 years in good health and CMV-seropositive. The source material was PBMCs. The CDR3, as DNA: TGTGCCAGCAGCCCATGGACTGGCACAGATACGCAGTATTTT. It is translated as CASSPWTGTDTQYF.